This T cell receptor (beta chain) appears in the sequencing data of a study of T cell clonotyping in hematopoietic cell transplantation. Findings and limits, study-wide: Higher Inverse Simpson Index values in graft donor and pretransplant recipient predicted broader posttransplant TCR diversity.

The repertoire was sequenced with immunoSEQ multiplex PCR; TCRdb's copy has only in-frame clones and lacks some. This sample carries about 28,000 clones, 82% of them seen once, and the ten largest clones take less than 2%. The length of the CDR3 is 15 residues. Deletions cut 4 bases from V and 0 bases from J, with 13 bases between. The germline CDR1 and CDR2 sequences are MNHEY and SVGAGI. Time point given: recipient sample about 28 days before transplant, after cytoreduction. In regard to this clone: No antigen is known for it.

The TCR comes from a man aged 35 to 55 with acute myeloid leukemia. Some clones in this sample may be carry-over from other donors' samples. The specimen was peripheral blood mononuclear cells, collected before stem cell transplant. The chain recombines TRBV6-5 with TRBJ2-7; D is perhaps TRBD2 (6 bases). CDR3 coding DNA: TGTGCCAGCAGTTTGGCCGGGGGTGGCTCCTACGAGCAGTACTTC. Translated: CASSLAGGGSYEQYF.